This T cell receptor beta chain was sequenced in a study of cytomegalovirus exposure and HLA in healthy donors (dated by TCRdb to between 2016 and 2019). Broadly, across the study: A later analysis indicated that the roughly 130 validation repertoires were generated on the platform also employed for the 650 to 850 repertoires of the first cohort. The study aimed to test whether signatures of past pathogen exposure could be identified by cataloging public T cell receptors. A separate validation cohort of 90 to 150 different subjects was used in addition to the roughly 700-subject first cohort. The study combined high-throughput TCR immunosequencing, statistical association of individual TCRs with disease status, and machine learning to predict cytomegalovirus infection status.

The protocol used for the library was the immunoSEQ multiplex PCR assay. The published analysis was carried out like this. To diagnose cytomegalovirus status from the catalog of TCR beta chain sequences, a statistical classification framework was built. The clones in this table, taken by TCRdb from immuneACCESS, are in-frame only. Not every clone is retained; where verified, under half of the shortfall comes from an unresolved V gene, and the cause of the rest is unknown. D and trimming were read from the DNA, whereas the V and J calls and clone size are those reported in that table. Present in this sample are about 49,000 clones, roughly 92% of which were seen just once. The ten largest clones take up 1.4% to 1.5% of the sample. The donors belonged to the validation cohort of around 120 subjects, which was separate from the approximately 700-subject first cohort. Note on this clone: Its antigen is unknown. Within one base of it there is no much larger clone, and no base qualities were kept.

From the germline V gene (reference sequence), CDR1 is SGHAT and CDR2 is FQDESV. Germline trimming amounts to 3 bases on V and 3 bases on J, with 4 as the count of junction bases outside the gene matches. The CDR3 measures 17 amino acids from cysteine to phenylalanine. CDR3 DNA is the only sequence kept; it has 51 bases, read in frame from the first base. The research as a whole found: All 130 or so repertoires were used to score co-occurrence in the validation cohort in a later analysis, because that analysis had no HLA typing for the cohort. In both the original and validation cohorts, the classifier was reported to diagnose cytomegalovirus status with high specificity and sensitivity. Most TCR sequences were seen in very few donors, while some public TCRs were found in many individuals. In the study, 150 to 200 TCR beta chains were listed as associated with cytomegalovirus. Subsequent analysis determined that TCRs grouped into clusters in the first cohort also showed a tendency toward co-occurrence across the roughly 110 validation repertoires, and approximately 93% of cluster scores exceeded 0. According to the authors, the approach could potentially be generalized to other disease states and immunological phenotypes. A few of the identified cytomegalovirus-associated TCR beta chains were confirmed in vitro to be specific for cytomegalovirus antigens.

Sequenced input: PBMCs. The clonotype originates from a man between 18 and 35 years old in good health and CMV-seronegative. The rearrangement combines TRBV11-1 with TRBJ2-6; the central 11 bases match TRBD1. In nucleotides, the sequence is TGTGCCAGCAGCTTTGGGGGACAGGGGGTTGGGGCCAACGTCCTGACTTTC. It is translated as CASSFGGQGVGANVLTF. With the portions outside the CDR3 filled from the reference TRBV11-1 and TRBJ2-6 genes, the complete variable region becomes EAEVAQSPRYKITEKSQAVAFWCDPISGHATLYWYRQILGQGPELLVQFQDESVVDDSQLPKDRFSAERLKGVDSTLKIQPAELGDSAMYLCASSFGGQGVGANVLTFGAGSRLTVL.